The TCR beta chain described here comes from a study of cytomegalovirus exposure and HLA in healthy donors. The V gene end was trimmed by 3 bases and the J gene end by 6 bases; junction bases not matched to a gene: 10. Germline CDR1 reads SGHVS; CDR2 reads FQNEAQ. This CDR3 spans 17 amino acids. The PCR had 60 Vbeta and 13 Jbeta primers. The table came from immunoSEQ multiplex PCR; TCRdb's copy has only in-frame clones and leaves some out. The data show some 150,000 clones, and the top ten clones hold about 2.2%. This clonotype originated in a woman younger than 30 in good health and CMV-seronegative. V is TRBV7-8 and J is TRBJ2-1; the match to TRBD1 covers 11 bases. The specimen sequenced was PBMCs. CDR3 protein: CASSLGGQGATFNEQFF. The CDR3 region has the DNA TGTGCCAGCAGCTTGGGAGGACAGGGGGCGACTTTCAATGAGCAGTTCTTC.